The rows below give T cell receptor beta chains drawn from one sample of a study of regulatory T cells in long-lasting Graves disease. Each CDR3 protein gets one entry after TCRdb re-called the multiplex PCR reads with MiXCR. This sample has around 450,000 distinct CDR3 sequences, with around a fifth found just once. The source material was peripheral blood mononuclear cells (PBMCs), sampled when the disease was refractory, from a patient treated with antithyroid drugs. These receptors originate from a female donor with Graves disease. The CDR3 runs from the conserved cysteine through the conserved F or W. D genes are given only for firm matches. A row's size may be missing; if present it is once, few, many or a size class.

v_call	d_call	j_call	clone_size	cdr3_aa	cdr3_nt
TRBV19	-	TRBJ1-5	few	CASSIVPRQSNQPQHF	TGTGCCAGTAGTATAGTACCGCGACAGAGCAATCAGCCCCAGCATTTT
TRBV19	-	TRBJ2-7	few	CASSKWAGDYEQYF	TGTGCCAGTTCAAAATGGGCAGGAGACTACGAGCAGTACTTC
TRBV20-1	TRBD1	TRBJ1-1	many	CSALDRARTEAFF	TGCAGTGCTCTGGACAGGGCGAGGACTGAAGCTTTCTTT
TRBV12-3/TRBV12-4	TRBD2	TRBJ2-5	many	CASSLEAGVQETQYF	TGTGCCAGCAGTTTAGAAGCGGGGGTTCAAGAGACCCAGTACTTC
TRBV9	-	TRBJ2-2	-	CASSMWGDPNTGELFF	TGTGCCAGCAGCATGTGGGGGGACCCGAACACCGGGGAGCTGTTTTTT
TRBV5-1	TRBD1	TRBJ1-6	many	CASSLTPGQGLRADSPLHF	TGCGCCAGCAGCTTGACCCCCGGACAGGGGCTACGTGCGGATTCACCCCTCCACTTT
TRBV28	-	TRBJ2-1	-	CASSPRGARVNNEQFF	TGTGCCAGCAGTCCCCGCGGGGCCAGGGTGAACAATGAGCAGTTCTTC
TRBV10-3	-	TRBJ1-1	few	CAISDGQNTEAFF	TGTGCCATCAGTGACGGGCAGAACACTGAAGCTTTCTTT
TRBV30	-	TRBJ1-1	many	CAWRYGDTEAFF	TGTGCCTGGAGGTATGGGGACACTGAAGCTTTCTTT
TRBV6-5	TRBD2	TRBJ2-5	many	CASSYVRGATETQYF	TGTGCCAGCAGTTACGTGCGGGGGGCAACAGAGACCCAGTACTTC
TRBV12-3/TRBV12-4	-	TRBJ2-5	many	CASSLAGVALETQYF	TGTGCCAGCAGTTTAGCTGGAGTAGCCCTGGAGACCCAGTACTTC
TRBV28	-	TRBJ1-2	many	CASKVGNNYGYTF	TGTGCCAGCAAGGTCGGAAACAACTATGGCTACACCTTC
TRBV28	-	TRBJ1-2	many	CASSLLDEVYGYTF	TGTGCCAGCAGTTTGTTGGACGAGGTCTATGGCTACACCTTC
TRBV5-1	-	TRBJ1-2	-	CASSLINEGTYGYTF	TGCGCCAGCAGCTTGATTAACGAGGGTACCTATGGCTACACCTTC
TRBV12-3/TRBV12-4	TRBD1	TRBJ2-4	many	CASSLTGGNIQYF	TGTGCCAGCAGCCTGACAGGGGGGAACATTCAGTACTTC
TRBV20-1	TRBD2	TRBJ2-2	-	CSARASSGNVNTGELFF	TGCAGTGCTAGAGCCTCTAGCGGGAATGTGAACACCGGGGAGCTGTTTTTT
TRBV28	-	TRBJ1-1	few	CASSIGTLGTEAFF	TGTGCCAGCAGTATCGGGACTCTGGGCACTGAAGCTTTCTTT
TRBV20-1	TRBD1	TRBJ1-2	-	CSAREPIVRGAVGYTF	TGCAGTGCTAGAGAGCCCATCGTCAGGGGGGCGGTTGGCTACACCTTC
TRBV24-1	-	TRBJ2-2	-	CATKGSGENTGELFF	TGTGCCACCAAAGGATCGGGAGAGAACACCGGGGAGCTGTTTTTT
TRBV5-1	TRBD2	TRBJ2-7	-	CASSPGGRLSYEQYF	TGCGCCAGCAGCCCGGGGGGTCGCCTCTCCTACGAGCAGTACTTC
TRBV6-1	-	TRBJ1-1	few	CATRRAFNTEAFF	TGTGCCACCAGAAGGGCCTTTAACACTGAAGCTTTCTTT
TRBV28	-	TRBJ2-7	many	CASSFRPGGSYEQYF	TGTGCCAGCAGTTTTCGGCCAGGGGGGTCCTACGAGCAGTACTTC
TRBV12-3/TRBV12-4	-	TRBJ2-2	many	CASSLTPPVGGELFF	TGTGCCAGCAGCCTAACCCCCCCGGTTGGCGGGGAGCTGTTTTTT
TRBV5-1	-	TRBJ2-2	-	CASSLVRDRELFF	TGCGCCAGCAGCTTGGTCAGGGACCGGGAGCTGTTTTTT
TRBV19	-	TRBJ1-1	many	CASTHQYEMNTEAFF	TGTGCCAGTACCCATCAATATGAGATGAACACTGAAGCTTTCTTT
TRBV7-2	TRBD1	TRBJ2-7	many	CASSLAGTGAYEQYF	TGTGCCAGCAGCTTAGCCGGGACAGGGGCCTACGAGCAGTACTTC
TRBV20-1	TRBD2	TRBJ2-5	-	CSARTISGVSVETQYF	TGCAGTGCTAGAACAATCAGCGGGGTCTCGGTGGAGACCCAGTACTTC
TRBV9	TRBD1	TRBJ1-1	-	CASSVQGWDRGAEAFF	TGTGCCAGCAGCGTTCAAGGGTGGGACAGGGGGGCTGAAGCTTTCTTT
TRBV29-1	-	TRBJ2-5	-	CSVALVSGETQYF	TGCAGCGTAGCCCTAGTTAGCGGAGAGACCCAGTACTTC
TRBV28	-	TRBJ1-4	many	CASSFQVGGGEKLFF	TGTGCCAGCAGTTTCCAAGTTGGGGGTGGTGAAAAACTGTTTTTT
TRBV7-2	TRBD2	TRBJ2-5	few	CASSYLLLSGSVVKTQYF	TGTGCCAGCAGCTACCTTCTGTTAAGCGGGAGTGTGGTAAAGACCCAGTACTTC
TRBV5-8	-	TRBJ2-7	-	CASSLPKAGGKGYEQYF	TGTGCCAGCAGCTTGCCTAAAGCTGGGGGAAAGGGCTACGAGCAGTACTTC
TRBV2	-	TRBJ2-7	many	CASSTDSPYEQYF	TGTGCCAGCAGTACCGACAGTCCCTACGAGCAGTACTTC
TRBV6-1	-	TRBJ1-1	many	CASSDTYTEAFF	TGTGCCAGCAGTGATACGTACACTGAAGCTTTCTTT
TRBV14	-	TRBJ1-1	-	CASSLGVTTEAFF	TGTGCCAGCAGCCTGGGGGTGACCACTGAAGCTTTCTTT
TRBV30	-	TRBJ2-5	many	CAWRASGRETQYF	TGTGCCTGGAGAGCGTCCGGACGAGAGACCCAGTACTTC
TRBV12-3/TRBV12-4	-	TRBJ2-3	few	CASSLRATKVDTQYF	TGTGCCAGCAGTTTGCGAGCGACCAAGGTAGATACGCAGTATTTT
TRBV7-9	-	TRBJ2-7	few	CASSLGAGWYQQYF	TGTGCCAGCAGCTTAGGGGCAGGATGGTACCAGCAGTACTTC
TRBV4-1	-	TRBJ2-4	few	CASRPTGTTNIQYF	TGCGCCAGCAGGCCGACCGGGACCACAAACATTCAGTACTTC
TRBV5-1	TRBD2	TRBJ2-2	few	CASSLLLAGASNTGELFF	TGCGCCAGCAGCTTGCTTCTTGCGGGAGCTTCGAACACCGGGGAGCTGTTTTTT
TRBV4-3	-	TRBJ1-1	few	CASSRTAVGTEAFF	TGCGCCAGCAGCCGGACAGCGGTCGGGACTGAAGCTTTCTTT
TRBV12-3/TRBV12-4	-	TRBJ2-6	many	CASSLRVSGANVLTF	TGTGCCAGCAGTTTAAGGGTCTCTGGGGCCAACGTCCTGACTTTC
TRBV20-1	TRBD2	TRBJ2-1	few	CSARVAGVYSYNEQFF	TGCAGTGCTAGGGTAGCGGGAGTATACTCCTACAATGAGCAGTTCTTC
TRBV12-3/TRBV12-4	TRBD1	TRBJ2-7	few	CASRAGTAPWEHYF	TGTGCCAGCAGGGCCGGGACAGCCCCCTGGGAGCATTACTTC
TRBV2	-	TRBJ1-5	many	CASSDRDAPNQPQHF	TGTGCCAGCAGTGATCGGGACGCTCCAAATCAGCCCCAGCATTTT
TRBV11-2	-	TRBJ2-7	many	CASSLGLFRDEQYF	TGTGCCAGCAGCCTTGGGCTTTTCCGTGACGAGCAGTACTTC
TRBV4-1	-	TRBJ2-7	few	CASSQDHDSLSYEQYF	TGCGCCAGCAGCCAAGATCACGACAGCCTATCCTACGAGCAGTACTTC
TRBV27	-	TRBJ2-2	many	CASKGFGEPGRYAGELFF	TGTGCCAGCAAGGGATTTGGCGAGCCAGGGAGGTACGCCGGGGAGCTGTTTTTT
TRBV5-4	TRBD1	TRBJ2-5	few	CASSYRQGQRETQYF	TGTGCCAGCAGCTATCGACAGGGCCAAAGGGAGACCCAGTACTTC
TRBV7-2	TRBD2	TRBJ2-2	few	CASVPGTSGTGELFF	TGTGCCAGCGTCCCCGGGACTAGCGGGACCGGGGAGCTGTTTTTT
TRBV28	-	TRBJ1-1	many	CASSSPRYGTEAFF	TGTGCCAGCAGTTCCCCCCGGTACGGCACTGAAGCTTTCTTT
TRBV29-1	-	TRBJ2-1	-	CSVKQGLTYNEQFF	TGCAGCGTTAAACAGGGATTAACCTACAATGAGCAGTTCTTC
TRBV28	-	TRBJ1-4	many	CASNSFGRRVEKLFF	TGTGCCAGCAATTCTTTCGGTCGCAGGGTTGAAAAACTGTTTTTT
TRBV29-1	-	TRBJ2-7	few	CSVVGPAVGSYEQYF	TGCAGCGTTGTGGGTCCGGCCGTCGGCTCCTACGAGCAGTACTTC
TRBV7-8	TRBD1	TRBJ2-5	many	CASSQGQGGGETQYF	TGTGCCAGCAGCCAGGGACAGGGAGGTGGAGAGACCCAGTACTTC
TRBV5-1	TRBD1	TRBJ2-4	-	CASSWVDRENIQYF	TGCGCCAGCAGCTGGGTGGACAGGGAAAACATTCAGTACTTC
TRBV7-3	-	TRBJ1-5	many	CASRLARSGGNQPQHF	TGTGCCAGCAGGCTCGCGCGAAGCGGGGGCAATCAGCCCCAGCATTTT
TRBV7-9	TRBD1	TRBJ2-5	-	CASSLMGQGAGETQYF	TGTGCCAGCAGCTTAATGGGACAGGGGGCTGGAGAGACCCAGTACTTC